Listed here are 17 T cell receptor beta chains from one sample, sequenced in a study of T-cell memory formation after mild COVID-19 (dated by TCRdb to about 2021). To prepare the library, 5' RACE was applied. For sequencing, an Illumina NovaSeq 6000 was employed. TCRdb took the public reads, trimmed them with fastp at Q25, ran MiXCR for clone calling and kept in-frame beta chains. Identical CDR3 protein sequences are pooled into one entry, listed with their most common genes and DNA. This sample comprises 170,000 or so distinct CDR3 sequences, roughly 23% of them detected only once. The ten largest account for about 21% of the sample. The sample taken for sequencing was PBMCs or a T cell subset sorted from them (not recorded which). The receptors originated from an adult woman who had mild COVID-19 (a few samples of this study predate the infection). The sample titles of this study are shuffled in the database, so cell type and time point are left out; the donor was told from shared clones.

There are a few counts of this clonotype. This chain joins TRBV7-2 and TRBJ2-7; unclear D gene. Germline V gene data show CDR1 as SGHTA and CDR2 as FQGNSA. The CDR3 has 13 amino acids. Trimming took off 6 bases at V and 4 bases at J, with 13 bases between the two ends. CDR3 in DNA: TGTGCCAGCAGAGAGGAGACGGATTACGAGCAGTACTTC. Residues: CASREETDYEQYF.

This clonotype was counted only a few times. The chain combines TRBV10-2 with TRBJ2-1, with D maybe TRBD2 (6 bases). This CDR3 contains 13 residues. The ends were cut back, 5 bases at V and 5 bases at J, with 10 bases in the middle. Germline V gene sequence: CDR1 WSHSY, CDR2 SAAADI. CDR3 DNA: TGCGCCAGCAGTACGACTAGGAACAATGAGCAGTTCTTC. Translation gives CASSTTRNNEQFF.

This sequence joins TRBV15 and TRBJ2-1; 10 bases align to TRBD1. Germline V gene lookup returns CDR1 LNHNV and CDR2 YYDKDF (reference sequence). This CDR3 comprises 16 residues. J lost 3 bases, V lost 1 base, and 3 bases had no gene match. The CDR3 DNA reads as TGTGCCACCAGCAGAGGGACAGGGGGAAACTACAATGAGCAGTTCTTC. Protein product: CATSRGTGGNYNEQFF.

The genes are TRBV13 and TRBJ2-5; D remains unclear. Germline CDR1 and CDR2: PRHDT and FYEKMQ (reference sequence). V gave up 2 bases and J gave up 1 base, with 11 bases separating them. CDR3 length equals 15 residues. In DNA, the CDR3 is TGTGCCAGCAGCTTATATGGGTCCCCCCAAGAGACCCAGTACTTC. Amino acids: CASSLYGSPQETQYF.

The rearrangement links TRBV11-2 to TRBJ2-1; weak D call: TRBD1 (6 bases). Trimming took 1 base from V and 8 from J, leaving 9 bases between them. Per the germline V gene, CDR1 is SGHAT and CDR2 is FQNNGV. This CDR3 contains 13 residues. CDR3 loop: CASSLVRGDEQFF. Written as DNA, the CDR3 is TGTGCCAGCAGCTTAGTCAGGGGCGATGAGCAGTTCTTC.

This clonotype was observed many times. The chain carries TRBV24-1 and TRBJ2-3; D gene uncertain. This CDR3 contains 14 residues. Germline CDR1 KGHDR, CDR2 SFDVKD. V lost 5 bases, J lost 0 bases, and 8 bases lay in between. CDR3 in amino acids: CATSGGYSTDTQYF. The CDR3, as DNA: TGTGCCACCAGTGGTGGGTATAGCACAGATACGCAGTATTTT.

This chain uses TRBV4-1 with TRBJ2-5; D is ambiguous. The CDR3 extends over 14 amino acids. V lost 4 bases and J 1 base, leaving 10 bases between the germline ends. Germline V CDR1 and CDR2: MGHRA, YSYEKL. Here the CDR3 reads CASSPPTSQETQYF. DNA of the CDR3: TGCGCCAGCAGCCCACCGACGTCCCAAGAGACCCAGTACTTC.

The chain recombines TRBV15 with TRBJ2-7, with 7 nucleotides matching TRBD1. J gave up 2 bases and V 5 bases, and 9 bases lay outside the gene matches. Germline values: CDR1 LNHNV, CDR2 YYDKDF (reference sequence). The CDR3 runs to 15 residues. The CDR3 nucleotides read TGTGCCACCAGCCCGGTGCCAGGGGGAACCTACGAGCAGTACTTC. Translated, it gives CATSPVPGGTYEQYF.

This clonotype was picked up a small number of times. The chain couples TRBV9 to TRBJ2-1; D unclear. The length of the CDR3 is 15 residues. Germline assignment: CDR1 SGDLS and CDR2 YYNGEE. The ends were cut back, 4 bases at V and 0 bases at J, with 11 bases in the middle. The CDR3 DNA reads as TGTGCCAGCAGCTACGGCCTAGACTCCTACAATGAGCAGTTCTTC. It translates to CASSYGLDSYNEQFF.

This clonotype turned up a few times. CDR3 in amino acids: CASSLGTSGGAWETQYF. DNA of the CDR3: TGTGCCAGCAGCTTAGGGACTAGCGGGGGGGCTTGGGAGACCCAGTACTTC. The V call is TRBV7-3, the J call TRBJ2-5, with TRBD2 matching over 16 bases. This CDR3 is built from 17 residues. The V segment lost 2 bases and the J segment 5 bases; nucleotides outside the gene matches: 5. Germline CDR1 SGHTA, CDR2 FQGTGA.

The chain joins TRBV29-1 to TRBJ2-2, with 13 positions matching TRBD2. V was pared by 1 base and J by 6 bases, with 8 bases of the junction left unmatched. CDR1 and CDR2 from the germline V gene are SQVTM and ANQGSEA. CDR3 length: 17 residues. CDR3 protein: CSVEATTSGRPPGELFF. DNA for the CDR3: TGCAGCGTTGAAGCCACGACTAGCGGGAGGCCCCCCGGGGAGCTGTTTTTT.

The CDR3 here is CASSTTGPNQPQHF. The CDR3 DNA follows: TGTGCCAGTAGTACGACAGGGCCCAATCAGCCCCAGCATTTT. The V and J genes are TRBV19 and TRBJ1-5; 7 nucleotides align to TRBD1. CDR3 length: 14 amino acids. J was trimmed by 3 bases and V by 4 bases; bases with no gene match: 3. The germline V gene has CDR1 LNHDA and CDR2 SQIVND (reference sequence).

This sequence joins TRBV11-2 and TRBJ2-1; D is perhaps TRBD1 (5 bases). This CDR3 contains 12 residues. The V and J ends lost 6 bases and 5 bases respectively, with 8 bases between them. CDR1 is SGHAT and CDR2 is FQNNGV in the germline V gene. The CDR3 here is CASSLQDNEQFF. The CDR3, as DNA: TGTGCCAGCAGTCTACAGGACAATGAGCAGTTCTTC.

This clonotype was counted between two and nine times. The chain's CDR3 is CASSGLEAGDTQYF. The CDR3 nucleotides are TGTGCCAGCAGTGGTTTGGAGGCGGGGGATACGCAGTATTTT. The chain combines TRBV2 with TRBJ2-3, with D maybe TRBD2 (6 bases). Germline V gives CDR1 SNHLY, CDR2 FYNNEI. The CDR3 length is 14 residues. Trimming removed 4 bases at V and 6 bases at J, with 14 bases between.

This clonotype was seen at least ten times. V usage is TRBV6-5 and J usage is TRBJ2-7; D might be TRBD1 (6 bases). CDR1 and CDR2 from the germline V gene are MNHEY and SVGAGI. CDR3 length: 12 amino acids. With 0 bases removed from V and 6 bases from J, the gap between germline ends came to 6 bases. The CDR3 spells CASSYSGGEQYF. CDR3 DNA sequence: TGTGCCAGCAGTTACTCAGGGGGCGAGCAGTACTTC.

CDR3 protein: CASSIIGAAQETQYF. The CDR3 DNA sequence: TGTGCCAGTAGTATAATCGGCGCTGCACAAGAGACCCAGTACTTC. The chain has TRBV19 and TRBJ2-5; D gene uncertain. Per the germline V gene, CDR1 is LNHDA and CDR2 is SQIVND (reference sequence). The V gene lost 2 bases and the J gene lost 2 bases, with 12 bases spanning the gap. This CDR3 has 15 residues.

This rearrangement joins TRBV11-2 to TRBJ2-3; no reliable D call. The germline V gene encodes CDR1 SGHAT and CDR2 FQNNGV. Trimming removed 5 bases from V and 0 bases from J, with 12 bases in between. This CDR3 region has 15 residues. CDR3 sequence (DNA): TGTGCCAGCAGCCCACTAAGCAGAAGCACAGATACGCAGTATTTT. Its protein product is CASSPLSRSTDTQYF. The whole variable domain, remainder taken from reference TRBV11-2 and TRBJ2-3, is EAGVAQSPRYKIIEKRQSVAFWCNPISGHATLYWYQQILGQGPKLLIQFQNNGVVDDSQLPKDRFSAERLKGVDSTLKIQPAKLEDSAVYLCASSPLSRSTDTQYFGPGTRLTVL.